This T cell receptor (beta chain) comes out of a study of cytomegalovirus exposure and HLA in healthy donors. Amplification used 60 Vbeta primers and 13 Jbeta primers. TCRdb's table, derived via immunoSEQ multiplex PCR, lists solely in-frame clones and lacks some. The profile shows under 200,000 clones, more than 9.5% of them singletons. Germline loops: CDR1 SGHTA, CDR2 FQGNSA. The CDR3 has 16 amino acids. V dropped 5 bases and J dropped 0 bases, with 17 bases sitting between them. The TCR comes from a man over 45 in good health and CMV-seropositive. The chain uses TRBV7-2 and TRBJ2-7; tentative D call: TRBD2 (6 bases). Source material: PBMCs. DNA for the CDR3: TGTGCCAGCAGCCGTGTTCTGGCGGGGTTCTCCTACGAGCAGTACTTC. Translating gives CASSRVLAGFSYEQYF.